Shown below are 27 T cell receptor beta chains from a single sample sequenced in a study of beta chain features in type 1 diabetes. Whole-study findings and limits: Moderate but significant shortening of TCRB CDR3s was recorded in all four CD4+ subsets from Type 1 diabetes patients.

These TCRs' antigens remain unknown. The whole isolated RNA underwent reverse transcription, so sequencing captured expressed TCRB transcripts. The method was immunoSEQ multiplex PCR; TCRdb's version includes in-frame clones alone and lacks a portion of them. The table shows 600,000 or so clones, with more than 12% occurring only once. Sequencing was carried out using naive CD4+ T cells from blood. These receptors were collected from a man aged 18 to 30 with type 1 diabetes.

This clone was picked up a small number of times. The chain uses TRBV6-5 and TRBJ2-7, with D possibly called TRBD1 or TRBD2 (5 bases each). CDR1 is MNHEY and CDR2 is SVGAGI in the germline V gene. The CDR3 runs to 11 residues. Trimming left V 8 bases short and J 5 bases short, with 10 bases between. The CDR3 region has the DNA TGTGCCAGCGGGGGAAGGAACGAGCAGTACTTC. It translates to CASGGRNEQYF.

The rearrangement joins TRBV6-1 to TRBJ2-2; 8 bases are a match to TRBD2. This CDR3 spans 13 amino acids. The V gene end was trimmed by 6 bases and the J gene end by 7 bases; junction bases not matched to a gene: 4. In germline, CDR1 is MNHNS, CDR2 SASEGT. The CDR3 DNA reads as TGTGCCAGCAGGACGACTAGCGTCGGGGAGCTGTTTTTT. It specifies CASRTTSVGELFF.

This clone was found a few times. In the same sample, other DNA sequences code for this CDR3. The chain recombines TRBV29-1 with TRBJ1-2, with a possible D match to TRBD1 (6 bases). CDR3 size: 12 residues. From germline, CDR1 is SQVTM and CDR2 ANQGSEA. Deletions cut 3 bases from V and 3 bases from J, with 8 bases between. The CDR3 reads CSVDRGDYGYTF. The CDR3 DNA follows: TGCAGCGTTGACAGGGGTGACTATGGCTACACCTTC.

This clone showed up just a few times. The chain links TRBV19 to TRBJ2-5; D is possibly TRBD1 (6 bases). The germline V and J ends were trimmed by 7 bases and 5 bases, with 17 bases remaining between them. The germline gives CDR1 LNHDA, CDR2 SQIVND (reference sequence). This CDR3 spans 14 amino acids. The CDR3 sequence is CASTSTGQGETQYF. The CDR3 coding sequence is TGTGCCAGTACCTCAACGGGACAAGGGGAGACCCAGTACTTC.

The chain has TRBV29-1 and TRBJ2-7; D unresolved. The CDR3 is 12 amino acids. Trimming pared 4 bases from V and 6 bases from J, leaving 13 bases between. CDR1 and CDR2 from the germline V gene are SQVTM and ANQGSEA. The CDR3 loop reads CSVGSQDREQYF. In DNA, the CDR3 is TGCAGCGTTGGGTCCCAGGATCGCGAGCAGTACTTC.

This clone turned up a few times. This chain links TRBV9 with TRBJ2-7; possibly TRBD1 for D (6 bases). This CDR3 spans 14 amino acids. V lost 4 bases to trimming and J lost 7 bases, with 18 bases between them. CDR1 SGDLS and CDR2 YYNGEE come from the germline V gene. The CDR3 protein is CASSPQAGAWEQYF. CDR3 nucleotide sequence: TGTGCCAGCAGCCCTCAGGCAGGGGCTTGGGAGCAGTACTTC.

The chain recombines TRBV27 with TRBJ2-5; no clear D. V was trimmed by 1 base and J by 5 bases, leaving 8 bases between them. The germline CDR1 and CDR2 sequences are MNHEY and SMNVEV (reference sequence). The CDR3 has 13 residues. DNA for the CDR3: TGTGCCAGCAGTTTATTGCGAAAGGAGACCCAGTACTTC. It yields the protein CASSLLRKETQYF.

In its sample, this clone was seen a few times. V gene TRBV9 combines with J gene TRBJ2-1; 7 bases are a match to TRBD2. Germline trimming cut 2 bases from V and 8 bases from J; bases unmatched to any gene: 7. There are 14 residues in the CDR3. The germline V gene encodes CDR1 SGDLS and CDR2 YYNGEE. Here the CDR3 reads CASSVSAGIDEQFF. The CDR3 DNA reads as TGTGCCAGCAGCGTCTCAGCGGGAATCGATGAGCAGTTCTTC.

The sample holds a few counts of this clone. This sequence joins TRBV27 and TRBJ2-7, with a tentative D call TRBD2 (6 bases). The CDR3 sequence is 14 residues long. Trimming cost V 5 bases and J 3 bases, with 14 bases left between them. Germline assignment: CDR1 MNHEY and CDR2 SMNVEV (reference sequence). The CDR3 DNA reads TGTGCCAGCAGTCAGGAGCGGACTAACTACGAGCAGTACTTC. Its protein product is CASSQERTNYEQYF.

The rearrangement uses TRBV7-2 and TRBJ2-5, with D possibly matching TRBD2 (5 bases). Trimming removed 8 bases at V and 2 bases at J, with 24 bases between. The CDR3 contains 17 residues. Germline lookup yields CDR1 SGHTA and CDR2 FQGNSA. CDR3 residues: CASHHDPIGRAQETQYF. The CDR3 DNA reads as TGTGCCAGCCACCATGATCCTATTGGGCGGGCACAAGAGACCCAGTACTTC.

A word on this clone: An end of the junction differs from the germline gene, which may be a read error. The J gene is TRBJ2-5, the V gene TRBV7-7; TRBD1 or TRBD2 may be the D gene (5 bases each). This CDR3 comprises 13 residues. Germline values: CDR1 SSHAT, CDR2 FNYEAQ (reference sequence). The CDR3 DNA is TGTGCTAGCAGCCCAACGGGGCTGGAGACCCAGTACTTC. Translated, it gives CASSPTGLETQYF.

The chain is built from TRBV13 and TRBJ2-2; 7 bases are a match to TRBD1. Germline CDR1 and CDR2: PRHDT and FYEKMQ (reference sequence). CDR3 size: 15 residues. J was trimmed by 4 bases and V by 5 bases; bases with no gene match: 7. This CDR3 reads CASSPRDRPTGELFF. The CDR3, as DNA: TGTGCCAGCAGCCCCCGGGACAGACCCACCGGGGAGCTGTTTTTT.

This clone turned up a few times. The germline gene is not matched at one end of the junction; a read error may be the cause. Within the sample, other DNA sequences also encode this same CDR3. The chain recombines TRBV29-1 with TRBJ1-1; TRBD1 aligns across 7 bases. CDR1 SQVTM and CDR2 ANQGSEA come from the germline V gene. This CDR3 is 13 amino acids long. CDR3 loop: CSVEGGGGTEAFF. The DNA for the CDR3 is TGCAGCGTCGAAGGAGGGGGCGGCACTGAAGCTTTCTTT.

Points on this clone: The same CDR3 is also encoded by other DNA sequences in this sample. This rearrangement joins TRBV10-3 to TRBJ2-5, with 7 bases identical to TRBD2. Germline CDR1 and CDR2: ENHRY and SYGVKD. The CDR3 has 15 residues. Unmatched junction bases numbered 4, after V lost 3 bases and J lost 0 bases. CDR3 nucleotide sequence: TGTGCCATCAGTGAATCGCGGGGGAACCAAGAGACCCAGTACTTC. Its translation is CAISESRGNQETQYF.

This chain uses TRBV30 with TRBJ2-5, with TRBD1 identical over 7 bases. Germline CDR1 reads GTSNPN; CDR2 reads SVGIG (reference sequence). The CDR3 is 13 residues long. Germline trimming cut 1 base from V and 4 bases from J; bases unmatched to any gene: 3. CDR3 sequence reads: CAWSGQGRETQYF. Here the CDR3 DNA reads TGTGCCTGGAGTGGACAGGGCAGAGAGACCCAGTACTTC. Supplemented by reference TRBV30 and TRBJ2-5, the full variable domain reads SQTIHQWPATLVQPVGSPLSLECTVEGTSNPNLYWYRQAAGRGLQLLFYSVGIGQISSEVPQNLSASRPQDRQFILSSKKLLLSDSGFYLCAWSGQGRETQYFGPGTRLLVL.

The chain carries TRBV4-2 and TRBJ2-3, with D perhaps matching TRBD1 (6 bases). Per germline, CDR1 LGHNA and CDR2 YNFKEQ. The length of the CDR3 is 16 residues. V was cut by 0 bases and J by 3 bases, with 13 bases left in between. As DNA, the CDR3 is TGTGCCAGCAGCCAAGATTCCCAGCAGGGGACAGATACGCAGTATTTT. It codes for CASSQDSQQGTDTQYF.

This clone was counted only a few times. The V call is TRBV13, the J call TRBJ2-3; TRBD2 is a possible D gene (5 bases). Looked up from germline, CDR1 is PRHDT and CDR2 is FYEKMQ (reference sequence). The length of the CDR3 is 14 residues. The germline V and J ends were trimmed by 8 bases and 0 bases, with 12 bases remaining between them. Written as DNA, the CDR3 is TGTGCCAGCCGACGGAGGACTAGCACAGATACGCAGTATTTT. It specifies CASRRRTSTDTQYF.

The sample holds a few counts of this clone. This chain joins TRBV7-3 and TRBJ2-1; D call uncertain. V was shortened by 1 base and J by 0 bases, with 7 bases between the two germline ends. The CDR3 sequence is 15 residues long. CDR1 and CDR2 (germline): SGHTA, FQGTGA. The CDR3, as DNA: TGTGCCAGCAGCTTAAGGCAGACCTCCTACAATGAGCAGTTCTTC. Residues: CASSLRQTSYNEQFF.

There are a few counts of this clone. The V call is TRBV11-1, the J call TRBJ1-1, with unresolved D. The CDR3 spans 13 residues. The germline V gene encodes CDR1 SGHAT and CDR2 FQDESV (reference sequence). The ends were cut back, 2 bases at V and 0 bases at J, with 4 bases in the middle. The CDR3 nucleotides read TGTGCCAGCAGCTTACAAGTGAACACTGAAGCTTTCTTT. The encoded protein is CASSLQVNTEAFF.

The rearrangement links TRBV6-5 to TRBJ2-5; a weak D match, TRBD2 (6 bases). V gave up 0 bases and J gave up 4 bases, with 9 bases separating them. The V gene's germline CDR1 is MNHEY and CDR2 SVGAGI. CDR3 length: 14 residues. DNA of the CDR3: TGTGCCAGCAGTTACTCGCAGGGAGGAGAGACCCAGTACTTC. Translation: CASSYSQGGETQYF.

This clone came up a few times. The rearrangement uses TRBV2 and TRBJ2-3; 9 positions agree with TRBD1. This CDR3 is 13 amino acids long. V was clipped by 7 bases and J by 9 bases; unmatched bases: 8. CDR1 and CDR2 from the germline V gene are SNHLY and FYNNEI. This CDR3 is CASNRGRRETQYF. The CDR3 DNA reads as TGTGCCAGCAACAGGGGGCGGAGGGAAACGCAGTATTTT.

This clone was observed a few times. The chain links TRBV28 to TRBJ2-6; 7 nucleotides align to TRBD1. The germline CDR1 and CDR2 sequences are MDHEN and SYDVKM. The V and J ends lost 5 bases and 7 bases, in that order; junction bases with no gene match: 8. The length of the CDR3 is 15 residues. The CDR3 nucleotides read TGTGCCAGCAGTCCGGGACAGTTCAGAGCCAACGTCCTGACTTTC. Amino acid sequence: CASSPGQFRANVLTF. Drawing the rest from reference TRBV28 and TRBJ2-6, the complete variable domain is DVKVTQSSRYLVKRTGEKVFLECVQDMDHENMFWYRQDPGLGLRLIYFSYDVKMKEKGDIPEGYSVSREKKERFSLILESASTNQTSMYLCASSPGQFRANVLTFGAGSRLTVL.

J is TRBJ1-5 and V is TRBV11-2; D call uncertain. CDR3 size: 13 residues. Looked up from germline, CDR1 is SGHAT and CDR2 is FQNNGV. The germline V and J ends were trimmed by 5 bases and 3 bases, with 8 bases remaining between them. This CDR3 is CASSLTPNQPQHF. CDR3 in DNA: TGTGCCAGCAGCCTGACCCCCAATCAGCCCCAGCATTTT.

The genes are TRBV4-1 and TRBJ1-3, with a weak D call TRBD1 (5 bases). This CDR3 is built from 17 residues. V was clipped by 1 base and J by 0 bases, with 13 bases between them. The germline V gene encodes CDR1 MGHRA and CDR2 YSYEKL. The CDR3 region is CASSQVGTESSGNTIYF. The CDR3 coding sequence is TGCGCCAGCAGCCAAGTCGGGACCGAGAGCTCTGGAAACACCATATATTTT.

This clone was observed a few times. The V call is TRBV2, the J call TRBJ1-4; 9 bases map to TRBD1. The germline gives CDR1 SNHLY, CDR2 FYNNEI. CDR3 length: 14 residues. J was trimmed by 8 bases and V by 5 bases; bases with no gene match: 6. CDR3 sequence reads: CASSSTGGREKLFF. The CDR3 DNA sequence: TGTGCCAGCAGTTCTACAGGGGGCCGGGAAAAACTGTTTTTT.

This sequence joins TRBV30 and TRBJ1-5; a possible D gene is TRBD1 (6 bases). The CDR3 has 14 amino acids. The germline V gene has CDR1 GTSNPN and CDR2 SVGIG (reference sequence). V shed 3 bases and J shed 6 bases, with 15 bases lying between them. The CDR3 nucleotides are TGTGCCTGGAGCGTACAACAGGGTTCTCAGCCCCAGCATTTT. Translated: CAWSVQQGSQPQHF.

This clone was detected a few times. The chain joins TRBV9 to TRBJ2-1; D may correspond to TRBD1 or TRBD2 (5 bases each). V was trimmed by 4 bases and J by 8 bases, leaving 16 bases between them. This CDR3 has 14 amino acids. CDR1 is SGDLS and CDR2 is YYNGEE in the germline V gene. Here the CDR3 DNA reads TGTGCCAGCAGCCGGGACGGCTTTGGGTATGAGCAGTTCTTC. It yields the protein CASSRDGFGYEQFF. Complete variable domain (other parts from reference TRBV9 and TRBJ2-1): DSGVTQTPKHLITATGQRVTLRCSPRSGDLSVYWYQQSLDQGLQFLIQYYNGEERAKGNILERFSAQQFPDLHSELNLSSLELGDSALYFCASSRDGFGYEQFFGPGTRLTVL.